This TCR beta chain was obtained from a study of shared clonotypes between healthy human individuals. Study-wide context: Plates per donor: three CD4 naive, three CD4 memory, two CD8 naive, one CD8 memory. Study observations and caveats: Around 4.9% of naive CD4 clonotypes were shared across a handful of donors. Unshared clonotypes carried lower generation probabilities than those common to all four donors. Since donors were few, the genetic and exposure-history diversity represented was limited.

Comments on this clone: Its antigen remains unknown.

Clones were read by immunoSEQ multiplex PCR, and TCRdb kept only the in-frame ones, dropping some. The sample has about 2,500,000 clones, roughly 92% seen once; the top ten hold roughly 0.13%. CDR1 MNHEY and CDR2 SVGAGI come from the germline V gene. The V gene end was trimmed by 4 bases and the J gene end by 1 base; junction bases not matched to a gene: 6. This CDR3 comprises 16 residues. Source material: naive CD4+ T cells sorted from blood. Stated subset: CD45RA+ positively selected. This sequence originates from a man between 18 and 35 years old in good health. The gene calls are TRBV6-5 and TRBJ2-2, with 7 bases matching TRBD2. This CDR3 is CASSFGGILNTGELFF. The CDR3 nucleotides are TGTGCCAGCAGTTTCGGGGGGATACTGAACACCGGGGAGCTGTTTTTT.